This T cell receptor (beta chain) derives from a study of OX40 agonist ivuxolimab in advanced cancers. Study-level background: It was ivuxolimab, an agonistic anti-OX40 (CD134) antibody, that patients were treated with. Study-level findings and limits: On average, a greater number of expanded clones characterised CD8+ T cells relative to CD4+.

The table came from immunoSEQ multiplex PCR; TCRdb's copy has only in-frame clones and leaves some out. This table holds tens of thousands of clones, 70% to 85% found once. The CDR3 runs to 19 residues. J was trimmed by 1 base and V by 3 bases; bases with no gene match: 12. Germline V gene lookup returns CDR1 SGDLS and CDR2 YYNGEE. This clone was recorded only once. Its target is not known. This chain uses TRBV9 with TRBJ2-3; 12 bases match TRBD2. The sequence was collected from an adult with an advanced solid tumor such as melanoma, head and neck, liver or kidney cancer. The specimen was CD4+ or CD8+ T cells sorted from blood, collected in a trial of the OX40 agonist ivuxolimab. CDR3 residues: CASSARLAGASLGTDTQYF. The CDR3 region has the DNA TGTGCCAGCAGCGCGAGACTAGCGGGGGCCTCCCTAGGCACAGATACGCAGTATTTT. The complete variable domain, with remaining parts taken from reference TRBV9 and TRBJ2-3, reads DSGVTQTPKHLITATGQRVTLRCSPRSGDLSVYWYQQSLDQGLQFLIQYYNGEERAKGNILERFSAQQFPDLHSELNLSSLELGDSALYFCASSARLAGASLGTDTQYFGPGTRLTVL.